This record concerns one T cell receptor (beta chain) sequence. Profiled with immunoSEQ multiplex PCR; TCRdb holds only in-frame clones, not every one. The data hold about 2 million clones, with roughly 95% observed a single time. Terminally differentiated effector memory CD45RA+ cells were left out of the naive CD8 fraction, which was CD45RO-negative and positively selected for CCR7. CDR1 and CDR2 from the germline V gene are SGHTA and FQGNSA. The CDR3 sequence is 14 residues long. Trimming removed 2 bases at V and 7 bases at J, with 11 bases between. The data were taken from a study of shared clonotypes between healthy human individuals.

The sample comprised naive CD8+ T cells sorted from blood. V and J are TRBV7-2 and TRBJ1-4; D is ambiguous. The source is a young man in good health. The CDR3 DNA sequence: TGTGCCAGCAGCTTATCCCCAGAGTTTGAAAAACTGTTTTTT. This codes for CASSLSPEFEKLFF. The full variable domain, rest sourced from reference TRBV7-2 and TRBJ1-4, is GAGVSQSPSNKVTEKGKDVELRCDPISGHTALYWYRQSLGQGLEFLIYFQGNSAPDKSGLPSDRFSAERTGGSVSTLTIQRTQQEDSAVYLCASSLSPEFEKLFFGSGTQLSVL.